The entry below gives a single T cell receptor (beta chain) sequence along with its context. Germline assignment: CDR1 LNHNV and CDR2 YYDKDF (reference sequence). Trimming took off 4 bases at V and 0 bases at J, with 13 bases between the two ends. The CDR3 length is 16 residues. This sample was included in a study of control samples from healthy donors and cancer patients. Sequenced by immunoSEQ multiplex PCR; TCRdb stores in-frame clones only, minus some. This sample has roughly 69,000 clones, with 75% to 85% found just once. The TCR was taken from a man in his 60s in good health. The chain uses TRBV15 and TRBJ2-1, with D unclear. Sequenced sample: blood. CDR3 region: CATSTPFSGSYNEQFF. CDR3 nucleotide sequence: TGTGCCACCAGCACCCCTTTTTCAGGCTCCTACAATGAGCAGTTCTTC.